This TCR beta chain was retrieved from a study of neurological immune-mediated disorders. Study at large: Secondary progressive disease was present in 3, and relapsing-remitting disease in some 30, of the roughly 34 multiple sclerosis patients. Findings and limits, study-wide: The multiple sclerosis repertoire cluster lacked an association with any feature, whether clinical or MRI. The level of TCR clonal expansion was highest in patients with HTLV-1-associated myelopathy and lowest in multiple sclerosis, where it fell below the level seen in healthy controls.

Germline V gene lookup returns CDR1 DFQATT and CDR2 SNEGSKA (reference sequence). V was cut by 3 bases and J by 0 bases, with 6 bases left in between. This CDR3 has 13 amino acids. In this sample, this clonotype turned up many times. What it recognizes is unknown. TCRdb re-analysed the 5' RACE reads in MiXCR, keeping a single row per CDR3 protein. The table records about 60,000 distinct CDR3 sequences, roughly 4.3% of them present only once. The TCR originated in a middle-aged man with multiple sclerosis. The rearrangement uses TRBV20-1 and TRBJ1-3; unclear D gene. The sequenced sample was PBMCs. The CDR3 DNA reads TGCAGTGCTAGGTATAGCTCTGGAAACACCATATATTTT. This sequence encodes CSARYSSGNTIYF.